This T cell receptor (beta chain) was found in a study of blood T cell repertoires in COVID-19. Study as a whole: Sources were T cells, B-cell-depleted T cells, or PBMCs; the material itself was cDNA or gDNA.

Trimming removed 6 bases at V and 4 bases at J, with 12 bases between. This CDR3 has 13 residues. The germline CDR1 and CDR2 sequences are MNHEY and SMNVEV (reference sequence). Methods used by the authors: Estimates of nucleated cell counts were drawn from the amplification of reference gene primers. Method: immunoSEQ multiplex PCR; TCRdb's copy keeps in-frame clones and lacks some. The V and J calls and clone size were taken over from that table, and D and trimming were inferred from the DNA. The sample holds 180,000 or so clones; roughly 88% are singletons and the top ten take about 4.1%. This sequence joins TRBV27 and TRBJ1-1, with D maybe TRBD1 (6 bases). Specimen: peripheral blood. This TCR was recovered from a woman in her 30s with acute or convalescent COVID-19. DNA of the CDR3: TGTGCCAGCAGGCCTCAGGGGACCACTGAAGCTTTCTTT. Encoded protein: CASRPQGTTEAFF.